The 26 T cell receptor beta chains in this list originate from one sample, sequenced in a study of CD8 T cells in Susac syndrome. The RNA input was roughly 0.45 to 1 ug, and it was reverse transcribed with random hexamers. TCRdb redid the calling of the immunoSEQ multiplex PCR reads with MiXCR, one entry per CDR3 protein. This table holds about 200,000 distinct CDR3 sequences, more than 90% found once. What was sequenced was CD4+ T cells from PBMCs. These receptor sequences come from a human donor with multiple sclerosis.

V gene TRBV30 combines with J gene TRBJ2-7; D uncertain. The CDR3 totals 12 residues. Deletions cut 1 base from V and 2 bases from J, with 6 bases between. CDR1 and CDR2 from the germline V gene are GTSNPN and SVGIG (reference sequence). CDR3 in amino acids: CAWSGQAYEQYF. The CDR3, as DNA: TGTGCCTGGAGTGGCCAGGCCTACGAGCAGTACTTC.

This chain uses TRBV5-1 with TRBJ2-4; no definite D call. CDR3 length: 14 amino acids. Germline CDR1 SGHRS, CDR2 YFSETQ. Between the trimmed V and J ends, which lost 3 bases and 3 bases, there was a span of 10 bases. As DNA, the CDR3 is TGCGCCAGCAGCTCCAGGATTGACAAAAACATTCAGTACTTC. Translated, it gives CASSSRIDKNIQYF.

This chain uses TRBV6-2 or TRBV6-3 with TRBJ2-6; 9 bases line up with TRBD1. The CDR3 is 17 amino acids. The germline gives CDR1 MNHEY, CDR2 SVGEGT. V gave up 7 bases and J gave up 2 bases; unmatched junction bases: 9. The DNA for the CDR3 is TGTGCCAGCATCCGAGGGACAGGGTCTACTGGGGCCAACGTCCTGACTTTC. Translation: CASIRGTGSTGANVLTF.

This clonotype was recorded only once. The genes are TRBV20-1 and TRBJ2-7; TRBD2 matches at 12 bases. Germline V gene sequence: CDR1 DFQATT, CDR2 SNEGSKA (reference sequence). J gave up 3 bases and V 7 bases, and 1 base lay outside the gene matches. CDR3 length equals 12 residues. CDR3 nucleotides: TGCAGTGTGACTAGCGGGAGCTACGAGCAGTACTTC. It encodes CSVTSGSYEQYF.

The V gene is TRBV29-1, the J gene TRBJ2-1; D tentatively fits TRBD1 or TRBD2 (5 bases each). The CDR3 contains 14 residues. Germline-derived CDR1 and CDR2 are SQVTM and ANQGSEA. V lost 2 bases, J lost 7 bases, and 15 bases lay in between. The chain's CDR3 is CSVERDRGANEQFF. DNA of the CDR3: TGCAGCGTTGAAAGGGACCGCGGTGCGAATGAGCAGTTCTTC.

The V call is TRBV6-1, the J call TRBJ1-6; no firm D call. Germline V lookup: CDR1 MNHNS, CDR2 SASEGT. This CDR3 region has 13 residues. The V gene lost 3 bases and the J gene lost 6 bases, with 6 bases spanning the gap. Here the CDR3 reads CASSENANSPLHF. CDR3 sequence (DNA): TGTGCCAGCAGTGAGAATGCTAATTCACCCCTCCACTTT.

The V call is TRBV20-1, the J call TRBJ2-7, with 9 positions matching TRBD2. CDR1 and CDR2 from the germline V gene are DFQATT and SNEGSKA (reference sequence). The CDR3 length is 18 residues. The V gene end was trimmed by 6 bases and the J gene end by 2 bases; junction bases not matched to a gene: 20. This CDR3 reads CSADSGTSTRWGTYEQYF. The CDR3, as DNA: TGCAGTGCCGATTCCGGGACTAGCACCCGATGGGGCACCTACGAGCAGTACTTC.

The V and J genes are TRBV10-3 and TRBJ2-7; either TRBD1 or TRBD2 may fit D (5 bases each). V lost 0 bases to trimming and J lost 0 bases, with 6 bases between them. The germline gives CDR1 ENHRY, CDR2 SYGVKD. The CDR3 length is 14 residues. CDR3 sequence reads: CAISESRGSYEQYF. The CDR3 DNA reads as TGTGCCATCAGTGAGTCGAGGGGCTCCTACGAGCAGTACTTC.

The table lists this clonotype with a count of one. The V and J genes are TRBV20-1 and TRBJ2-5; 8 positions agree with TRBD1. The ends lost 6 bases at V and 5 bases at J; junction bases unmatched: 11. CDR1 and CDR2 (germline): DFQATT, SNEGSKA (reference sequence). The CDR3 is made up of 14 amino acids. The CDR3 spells CSAPQGAGKETQYF. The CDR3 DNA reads TGCAGTGCGCCCCAGGGGGCAGGGAAGGAGACCCAGTACTTC.

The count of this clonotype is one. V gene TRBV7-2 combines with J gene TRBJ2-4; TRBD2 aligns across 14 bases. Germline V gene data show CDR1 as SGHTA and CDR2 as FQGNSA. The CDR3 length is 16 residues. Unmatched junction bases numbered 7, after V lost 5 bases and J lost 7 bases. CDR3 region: CASSPPRLAGGNIQYF. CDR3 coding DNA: TGTGCCAGCAGCCCGCCGAGACTAGCGGGAGGGAACATTCAGTACTTC.

CDR3 sequence (DNA): TGTGCCAGCAGCTTAGGTCGGGGTAGCGGCCAAGAGACCCAGTACTTC. It translates to CASSLGRGSGQETQYF. The chain recombines TRBV7-2 with TRBJ2-5, with a weak D call TRBD2 (6 bases). V was clipped by 1 base and J by 1 base, with 13 bases between them. The CDR3 is 16 amino acids. In germline, CDR1 is SGHTA, CDR2 FQGNSA.

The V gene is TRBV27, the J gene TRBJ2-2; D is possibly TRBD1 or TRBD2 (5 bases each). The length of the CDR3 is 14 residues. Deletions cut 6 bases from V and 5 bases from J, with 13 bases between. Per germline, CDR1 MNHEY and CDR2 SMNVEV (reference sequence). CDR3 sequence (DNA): TGTGCCAGCAGATGGGGGAGTCGAACCGGGGAGCTGTTTTTT. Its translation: CASRWGSRTGELFF.

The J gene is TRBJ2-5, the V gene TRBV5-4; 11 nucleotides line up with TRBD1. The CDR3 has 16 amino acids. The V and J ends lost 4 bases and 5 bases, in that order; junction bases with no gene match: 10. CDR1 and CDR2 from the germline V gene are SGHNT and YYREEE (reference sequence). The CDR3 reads CASSNGQGANGETQYF. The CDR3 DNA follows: TGTGCCAGCAGCAACGGACAGGGGGCGAATGGGGAGACCCAGTACTTC.

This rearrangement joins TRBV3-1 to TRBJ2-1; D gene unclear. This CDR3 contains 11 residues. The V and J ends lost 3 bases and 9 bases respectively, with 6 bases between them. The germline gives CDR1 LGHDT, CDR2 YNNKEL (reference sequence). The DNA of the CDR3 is TGTGCCAGCAGCCAGGCCAGTGAGCAGTTCTTC. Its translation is CASSQASEQFF.

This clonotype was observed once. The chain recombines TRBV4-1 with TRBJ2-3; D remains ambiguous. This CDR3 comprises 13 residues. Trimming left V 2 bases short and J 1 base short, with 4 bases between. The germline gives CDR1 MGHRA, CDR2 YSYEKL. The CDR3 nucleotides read TGCGCCAGCAGCCAATGGGGCACAGATACGCAGTATTTT. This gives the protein CASSQWGTDTQYF.

The CDR3 DNA reads as TGTGCCACCAGTGATTTGAGGGGGCCCGGGGAGCTGTTTTTT. It encodes CATSDLRGPGELFF. The chain is built from TRBV24-1 and TRBJ2-2, with TRBD1 matching 7 bases. V dropped 0 bases and J dropped 6; count of bases not matched to a gene: 0. There are 14 residues in the CDR3. Germline assignment: CDR1 KGHDR and CDR2 SFDVKD.

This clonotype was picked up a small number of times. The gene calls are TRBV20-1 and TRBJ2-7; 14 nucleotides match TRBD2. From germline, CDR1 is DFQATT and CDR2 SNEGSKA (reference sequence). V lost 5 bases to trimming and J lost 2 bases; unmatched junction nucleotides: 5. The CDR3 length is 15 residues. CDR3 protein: CSASGTSGSTYEQYF. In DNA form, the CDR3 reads TGCAGTGCTTCCGGGACTAGCGGGAGTACCTACGAGCAGTACTTC.

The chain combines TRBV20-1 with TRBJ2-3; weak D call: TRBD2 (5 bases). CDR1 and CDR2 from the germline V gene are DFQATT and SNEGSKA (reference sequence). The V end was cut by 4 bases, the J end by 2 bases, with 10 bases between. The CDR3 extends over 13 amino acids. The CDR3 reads CSATRDLTDTQYF. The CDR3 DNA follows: TGCAGTGCTACCCGGGATCTCACAGATACGCAGTATTTT.

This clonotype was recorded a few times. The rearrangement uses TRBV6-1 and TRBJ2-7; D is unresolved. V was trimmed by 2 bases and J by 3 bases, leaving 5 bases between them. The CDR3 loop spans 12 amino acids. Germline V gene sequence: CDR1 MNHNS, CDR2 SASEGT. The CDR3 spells CASSELGYEQYF. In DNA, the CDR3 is TGTGCCAGCAGTGAATTAGGCTACGAGCAGTACTTC.

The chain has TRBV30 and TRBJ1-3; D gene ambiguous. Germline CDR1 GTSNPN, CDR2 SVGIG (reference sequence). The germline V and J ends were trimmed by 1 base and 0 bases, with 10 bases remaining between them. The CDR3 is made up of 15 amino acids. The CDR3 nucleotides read TGTGCCTGGAGTGACAGAGTCAGCTCTGGAAACACCATATATTTT. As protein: CAWSDRVSSGNTIYF.

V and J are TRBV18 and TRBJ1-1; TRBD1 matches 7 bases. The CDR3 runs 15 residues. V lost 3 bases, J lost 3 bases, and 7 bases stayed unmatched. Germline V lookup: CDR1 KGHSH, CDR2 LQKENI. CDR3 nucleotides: TGTGCCAGCTCACCCCAGGGACAGCCATACACTGAAGCTTTCTTT. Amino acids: CASSPQGQPYTEAFF.

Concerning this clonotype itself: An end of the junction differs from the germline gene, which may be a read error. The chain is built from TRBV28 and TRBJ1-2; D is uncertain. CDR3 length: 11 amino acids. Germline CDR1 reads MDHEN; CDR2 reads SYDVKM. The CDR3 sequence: CASSLGSETAF. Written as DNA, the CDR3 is TGTGCCAGCAGTTTAGGGTCCGAGACGGCCTTC.

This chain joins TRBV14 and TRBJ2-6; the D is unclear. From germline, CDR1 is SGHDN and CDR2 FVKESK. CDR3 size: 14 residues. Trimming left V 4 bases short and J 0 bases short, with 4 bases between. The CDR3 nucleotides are TGTGCCAGCAGCCTCCACTCTGGGGCCAACGTCCTGACTTTC. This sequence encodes CASSLHSGANVLTF.

The CDR3 sequence: CSVEEAGNAFF. In DNA form, the CDR3 reads TGCAGCGTTGAAGAGGCAGGTAACGCTTTCTTT. V usage is TRBV29-1 and J usage is TRBJ1-1; D is unresolved. The V gene's germline CDR1 is SQVTM and CDR2 ANQGSEA. This CDR3 is 11 amino acids long. V was trimmed by 0 bases and J by 11 bases, leaving 10 bases between them.

CDR3 loop: CASSVSPDQPQHF. The CDR3 bases are TGTGCCAGCAGCGTATCTCCGGATCAGCCCCAGCATTTT. The genes are TRBV9 and TRBJ1-5, with D unclear. The CDR3 has 13 residues. Trimming removed 1 base at V and 5 bases at J, with 7 bases between. Looked up from germline, CDR1 is SGDLS and CDR2 is YYNGEE.

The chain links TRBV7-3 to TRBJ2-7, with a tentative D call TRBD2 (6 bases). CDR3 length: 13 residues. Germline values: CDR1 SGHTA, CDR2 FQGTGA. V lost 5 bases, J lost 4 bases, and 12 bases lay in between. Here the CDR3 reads CASSRMEGYEQYF. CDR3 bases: TGTGCCAGCAGCCGCATGGAGGGGTACGAGCAGTACTTC.